This TCR beta chain came from a study of Tregs in tolerant kidney transplant recipients. The study, taken as a whole, reports: Tregs expanded with activated donor B cells seemed most donor-specific.

This clone occurred once. Its antigen is not known. This CDR3 is built from 11 residues. J gave up 12 bases and V 6 bases, and 10 bases lay outside the gene matches. The germline CDR1 and CDR2 sequences are SQVTM and ANQGSEA. Repertoires were generated with immunoSEQ multiplex PCR, while TCRdb's copy carries only in-frame clones and drops some. The repertoire holds some 70,000 clones, with roughly 89% as singletons. This clonotype was sampled from a human donor who received a combined kidney and bone marrow transplant. Sequenced here: CD8+ T cells from blood, sampled before the transplant. This sequence joins TRBV29-1 and TRBJ1-2; 7 nucleotides agree with TRBD1. Here the CDR3 reads CSVPPEGADTF. CDR3 DNA sequence: TGCAGCGTCCCCCCCGAGGGGGCCGACACCTTC.